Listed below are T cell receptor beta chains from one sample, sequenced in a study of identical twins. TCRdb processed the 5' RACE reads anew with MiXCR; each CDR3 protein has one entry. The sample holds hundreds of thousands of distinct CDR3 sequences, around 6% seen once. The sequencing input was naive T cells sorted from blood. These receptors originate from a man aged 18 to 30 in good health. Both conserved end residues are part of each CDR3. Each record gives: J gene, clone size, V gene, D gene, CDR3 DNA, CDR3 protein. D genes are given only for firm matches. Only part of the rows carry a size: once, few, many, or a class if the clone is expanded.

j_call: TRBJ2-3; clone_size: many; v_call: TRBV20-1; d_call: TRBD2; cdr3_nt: TGCAGTGCTAGACCACTAGCGGGAGCAACAGATACGCAGTATTTT; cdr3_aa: CSARPLAGATDTQYF
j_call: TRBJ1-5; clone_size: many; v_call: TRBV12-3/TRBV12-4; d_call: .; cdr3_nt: TGTGCCAGCAGTTTATTCCCACCCCTCAATCAGCCCCAGCATTTT; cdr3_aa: CASSLFPPLNQPQHF
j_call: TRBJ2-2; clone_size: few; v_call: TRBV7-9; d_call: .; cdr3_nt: TGTGCCAGCAGCCGAGTGACAGGCACCGGGGAGCTGTTTTTT; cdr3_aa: CASSRVTGTGELFF
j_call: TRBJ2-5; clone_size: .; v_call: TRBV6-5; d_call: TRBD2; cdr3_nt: TGTGCCAGCAGTTACTACATGGGAGGGAGAGAGACCCAGTACTTC; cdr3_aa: CASSYYMGGRETQYF
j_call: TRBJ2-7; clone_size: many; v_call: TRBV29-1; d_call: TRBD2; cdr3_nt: TGCAGCGTCGAATTGCGGGAGACTGGCTACGAGCAGTACTTC; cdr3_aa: CSVELRETGYEQYF
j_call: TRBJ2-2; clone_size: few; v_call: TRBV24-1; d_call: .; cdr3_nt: TGTGCCACCAGTGATCCGATGTTATCCGCCGGGGAGCTGTTTTTT; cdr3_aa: CATSDPMLSAGELFF
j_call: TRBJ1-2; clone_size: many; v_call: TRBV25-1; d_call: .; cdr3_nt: TGTGCCAGCAGTCTCGATGGCTACACCTTC; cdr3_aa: CASSLDGYTF
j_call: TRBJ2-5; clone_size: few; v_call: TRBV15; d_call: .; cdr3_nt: TGTGCCACCAGCAGAGGCTTATATGAGACCCAGTACTTC; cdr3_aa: CATSRGLYETQYF
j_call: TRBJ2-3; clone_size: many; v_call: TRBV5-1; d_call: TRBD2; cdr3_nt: TGCGCCAGCAGCTTGACGCGGGAGGGCCGGAATACGCAGTATTTT; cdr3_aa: CASSLTREGRNTQYF
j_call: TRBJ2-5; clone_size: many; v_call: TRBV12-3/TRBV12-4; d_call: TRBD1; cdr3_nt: TGTGCCAGCAGCCCCGGAAGCAGGGGGTTTCAAGAGACCCAGTACTTC; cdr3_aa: CASSPGSRGFQETQYF
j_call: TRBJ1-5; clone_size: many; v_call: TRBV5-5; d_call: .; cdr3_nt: TGTGCCAGCAGCCCGGGGTTAGTTCAGCCCCAGCATTTT; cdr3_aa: CASSPGLVQPQHF
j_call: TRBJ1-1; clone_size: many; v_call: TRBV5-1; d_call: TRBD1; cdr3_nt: TGCGCCAGCAGCTTGGAAAGCAAGACAGGGGAAGCTTTCTTT; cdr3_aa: CASSLESKTGEAFF
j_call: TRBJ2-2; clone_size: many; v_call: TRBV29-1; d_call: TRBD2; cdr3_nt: TGCAGCGTTGCAGGCGGGAGTGACACCGGGGAGCTGTTTTTT; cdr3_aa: CSVAGGSDTGELFF
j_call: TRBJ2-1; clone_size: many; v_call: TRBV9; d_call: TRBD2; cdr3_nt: TGTGCCAGCAGCGTCCGCGGGAGCCCCCACAATGAGCAGTTCTTC; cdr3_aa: CASSVRGSPHNEQFF
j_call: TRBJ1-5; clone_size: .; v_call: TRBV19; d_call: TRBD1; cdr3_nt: TGTGCCAGTAGTACGGACAGGGGCGGTTATTACCAGCCCCAGCATTTT; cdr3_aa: CASSTDRGGYYQPQHF
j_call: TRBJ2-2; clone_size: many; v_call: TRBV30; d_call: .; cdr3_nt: TGTGCCTGGAGTGTCCGGCTTGGCGGGGAGCTGTTTTTT; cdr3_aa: CAWSVRLGGELFF
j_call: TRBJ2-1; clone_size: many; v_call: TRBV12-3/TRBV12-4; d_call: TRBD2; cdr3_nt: TGTGCCAGCACCGTAGCGGGAAGCAATGAGCAGTTCTTC; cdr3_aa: CASTVAGSNEQFF
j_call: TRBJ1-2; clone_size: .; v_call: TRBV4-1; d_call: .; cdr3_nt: TGCGCCAGCAGCCAAACCCCGGGAGAGGGGTATGGCTACACCTTC; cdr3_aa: CASSQTPGEGYGYTF
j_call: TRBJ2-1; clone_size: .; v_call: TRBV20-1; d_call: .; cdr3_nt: TGCAGTGCTAGAATTTTTGTCCACAATGAGCAGTTCTTC; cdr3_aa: CSARIFVHNEQFF
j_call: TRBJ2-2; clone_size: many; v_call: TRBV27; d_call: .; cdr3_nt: TGTGCCAGCAGTTTAAACCAGGGAACCGGGGAGCTGTTTTTT; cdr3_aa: CASSLNQGTGELFF
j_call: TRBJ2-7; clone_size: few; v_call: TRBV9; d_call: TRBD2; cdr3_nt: TGTGCCAGCAGCGTAGCGGGAGGGGAGAACTACGAGCAGTACTTC; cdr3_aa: CASSVAGGENYEQYF
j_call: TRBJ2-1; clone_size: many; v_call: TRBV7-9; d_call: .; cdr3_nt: TGTGCCAGCAGTCCGCTAGCAGACAGAACTTACAATGAGCAGTTCTTC; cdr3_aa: CASSPLADRTYNEQFF
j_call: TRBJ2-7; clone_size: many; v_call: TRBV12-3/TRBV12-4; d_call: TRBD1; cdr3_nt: TGTGCCAGCAGTTTCTCGGTTGGGACAGGTGACGACGAGCAGTACTTC; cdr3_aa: CASSFSVGTGDDEQYF